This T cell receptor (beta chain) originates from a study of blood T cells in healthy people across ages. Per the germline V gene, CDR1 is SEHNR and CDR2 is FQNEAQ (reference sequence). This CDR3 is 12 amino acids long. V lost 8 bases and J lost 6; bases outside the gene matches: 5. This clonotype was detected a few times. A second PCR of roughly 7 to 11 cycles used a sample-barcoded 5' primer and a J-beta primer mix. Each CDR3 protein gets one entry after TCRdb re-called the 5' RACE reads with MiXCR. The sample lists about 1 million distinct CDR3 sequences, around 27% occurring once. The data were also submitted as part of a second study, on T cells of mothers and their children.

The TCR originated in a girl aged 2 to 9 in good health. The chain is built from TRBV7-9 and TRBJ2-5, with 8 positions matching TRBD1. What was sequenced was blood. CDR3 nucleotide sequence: TGTGCCAGCGAGACAGGGGTTCAGACCCAGTACTTC. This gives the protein CASETGVQTQYF.